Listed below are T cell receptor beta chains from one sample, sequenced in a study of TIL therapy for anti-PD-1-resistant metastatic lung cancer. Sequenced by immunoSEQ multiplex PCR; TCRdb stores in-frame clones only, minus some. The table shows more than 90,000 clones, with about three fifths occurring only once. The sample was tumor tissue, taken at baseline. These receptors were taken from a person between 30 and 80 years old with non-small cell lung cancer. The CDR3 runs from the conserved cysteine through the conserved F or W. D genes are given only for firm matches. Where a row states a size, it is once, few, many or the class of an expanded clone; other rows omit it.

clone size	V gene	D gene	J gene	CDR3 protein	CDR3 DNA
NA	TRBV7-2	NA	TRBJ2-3	CASSRGFVGTDTQYF	TGTGCCAGCAGCCGGGGGTTCGTGGGCACAGATACGCAGTATTTT
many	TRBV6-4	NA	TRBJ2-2	CASRNRDAGELFF	TGTGCCAGCAGAAACAGGGACGCCGGGGAGCTGTTTTTT
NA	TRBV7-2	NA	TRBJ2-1	CASSLSGAYSYNEQFF	TGTGCCAGCAGCTTATCAGGGGCCTACTCCTACAATGAGCAGTTCTTC
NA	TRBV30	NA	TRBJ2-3	CAWSAPPAEAFTDTQYF	TGTGCCTGGAGTGCCCCTCCTGCGGAGGCTTTCACAGATACGCAGTATTTT
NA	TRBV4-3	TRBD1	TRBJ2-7	CASSQERGTGYEQYF	TGCGCCAGCAGCCAAGAGCGTGGGACAGGCTACGAGCAGTACTTC
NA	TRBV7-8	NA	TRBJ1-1	CASSLGSAEAFF	TGTGCCAGCAGCTTAGGATCCGCTGAAGCTTTCTTT
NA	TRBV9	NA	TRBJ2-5	CASNSQGYQETQYF	TGTGCCAGCAACAGTCAGGGGTACCAAGAGACCCAGTACTTC
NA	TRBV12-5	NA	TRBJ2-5	CASGLVPPGPPYF	TGTGCTAGTGGTTTGGTACCCCCTGGGCCGCCGTACTTC
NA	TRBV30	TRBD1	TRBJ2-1	CAWVKWDRGFNEQFF	TGTGCCTGGGTCAAATGGGACAGGGGCTTTAATGAGCAGTTCTTC
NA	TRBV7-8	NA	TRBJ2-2	CARSSGVGGELFF	TGTGCCAGGAGCTCTGGGGTCGGCGGGGAGCTGTTTTTT
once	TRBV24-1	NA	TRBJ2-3	CATSDPQEVSDTQYF	TGTGCCACCAGTGATCCCCAGGAGGTATCAGATACGCAGTATTTT
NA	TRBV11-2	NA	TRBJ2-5	CASSSSRGVETQYF	TGTGCCAGCAGCTCCTCCAGGGGAGTGGAGACCCAGTACTTC
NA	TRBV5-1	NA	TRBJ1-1	CASSLVVGNTEAFF	TGCGCCAGCAGCCTGGTTGTAGGGAACACTGAAGCTTTCTTT
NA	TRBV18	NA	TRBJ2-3	CASATGHRIYTDTQYF	TGTGCCAGCGCCACGGGACACCGGATCTACACAGATACGCAGTATTTT
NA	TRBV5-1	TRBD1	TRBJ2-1	CASSSTGQGAREQFF	TGCGCCAGCAGCTCCACTGGACAGGGGGCGAGGGAGCAGTTCTTC
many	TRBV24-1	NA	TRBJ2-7	CATSDFTNEQYF	TGTGCCACCAGTGATTTCACGAACGAGCAGTACTTC
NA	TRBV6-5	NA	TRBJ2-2	CASSSAWGNTGELFF	TGTGCCAGCAGTTCAGCTTGGGGGAACACCGGGGAGCTGTTTTTT